Sequencing of this T cell receptor (beta chain) was carried out in a study of CD8 T cells in Susac syndrome. The germline CDR1 and CDR2 sequences are SQVTM and ANQGSEA. Trimming removed 7 bases at V and 6 bases at J, with 8 bases between. The CDR3 is 10 residues long. Random hexamers were used to reverse transcribe roughly 0.5 to 1 ug of RNA. TCRdb redid the calling of the immunoSEQ multiplex PCR reads with MiXCR, one entry per CDR3 protein. The repertoire holds around 130,000 distinct CDR3 sequences, with around 86% as singletons. Material for sequencing was CD8+ T cells from PBMCs. The genes are TRBV29-1 and TRBJ2-3; D gene unclear. The origin of this receptor is a human donor with multiple sclerosis. As DNA, the CDR3 is TGCAGCGGCAAATCGGATACGCAGTATTTT. It encodes CSGKSDTQYF.